This TCR beta chain emerged from a study of blood T cells in healthy people across ages. Whole-study findings and limits: The recorded TCR beta diversity per million T cells decreased in a roughly linear manner with age.

Per sample, at least 5 micrograms of total RNA were extracted. Looked up from germline, CDR1 is SEHNR and CDR2 is FQNEAQ (reference sequence). The CDR3 is made up of 14 amino acids. Trimming took 1 base from V and 3 from J, leaving 10 bases between them. Points on this clonotype: Its antigen is undetermined.

Combining a sample-barcoded 5' primer with a J-beta primer mix, a second PCR ran for roughly 7 to 12 cycles. MiXCR, applied by TCRdb to the 5' RACE reads, yields one record per CDR3 protein. The sample records 650,000 to 900,000 distinct CDR3 sequences, around 62% being singletons. This clonotype was sampled from a man aged 25-40 years in good health. The specimen was blood. This chain joins TRBV7-9 and TRBJ2-7; a possible D gene is TRBD1 (5 bases). Here the CDR3 reads CASSLETEFYEQYF. The CDR3 DNA is TGTGCCAGCAGCTTAGAGACAGAGTTCTACGAGCAGTACTTC.